These 3 T cell receptor beta chains originate from one sample sequenced in a study of cytomegalovirus exposure and HLA in healthy donors. Primers included in the PCR were 60 Vbeta and 13 Jbeta primers. Sequenced by immunoSEQ multiplex PCR; TCRdb stores in-frame clones only, minus some. The sample has roughly 180,000 clones, 75% to 85% seen once. The material sequenced was PBMCs. Source of these receptors: a man under 40 in good health and CMV-seropositive.

V and J are TRBV11-2 and TRBJ2-3; TRBD1 agrees at 9 bases. CDR3 length: 15 amino acids. CDR1 SGHAT and CDR2 FQNNGV come from the germline V gene. Trimming at V came to 5 bases and at J to 1 base, leaving 4 bases not matched to a gene. CDR3 in DNA: TGTGCCAGCAGCCCGGGACAGGGTGGCACAGATACGCAGTATTTT. Encoded protein: CASSPGQGGTDTQYF. Combining the CDR3 with reference TRBV11-2 and TRBJ2-3 gives the whole variable domain EAGVAQSPRYKIIEKRQSVAFWCNPISGHATLYWYQQILGQGPKLLIQFQNNGVVDDSQLPKDRFSAERLKGVDSTLKIQPAKLEDSAVYLCASSPGQGGTDTQYFGPGTRLTVL.

This clone was seen a handful of times. V is TRBV14 and J is TRBJ2-5; the D is unclear. Trimming removed 1 base from V and 1 base from J, with 7 bases in between. From germline, CDR1 is SGHDN and CDR2 FVKESK. The CDR3 length is 14 residues. The CDR3 reads CASSQAQIQETQYF. The CDR3 DNA reads TGTGCCAGCAGCCAAGCACAGATCCAAGAGACCCAGTACTTC.

The V call is TRBV4-1, the J call TRBJ2-5, with TRBD2 matching over 7 bases. Germline V gene data show CDR1 as MGHRA and CDR2 as YSYEKL. The trim removed 4 bases at V and 3 bases at J, leaving 5 bases unmatched. The CDR3 contains 14 residues. CDR3 in DNA: TGCGCCAGCAGCCCCGATGCGGGAGAAGAGACCCAGTACTTC. It specifies CASSPDAGEETQYF.